What follows is one T cell receptor beta chain and its context. Its target is unknown. This CDR3 contains 16 residues. Germline V gene data show CDR1 as SGHNT and CDR2 as YYREEE (reference sequence). The V and J ends lost 4 bases and 7 bases respectively, with 20 bases between them. The primer mix had 60 Vbeta and 13 Jbeta primers. Only in-frame clones appear in the TCRdb table, and some are missing; sequencing was by immunoSEQ multiplex PCR. The data contain about 150,000 clones, around 79% of them singletons. This sample stems from a study of cytomegalovirus exposure and HLA in healthy donors. Study results and caveats: Listed as cytomegalovirus-associated were around 160 TCR beta chains.

The chain combines TRBV5-4 with TRBJ2-2; a possible D gene is TRBD1 (7 bases). The TCR comes from a woman aged 40 to 50 in good health and CMV-seropositive. The source material was PBMCs. CDR3 nucleotides: TGTGCCAGCAGCCCCCAGGGGGTCCTGGGGGGCGGGGAGCTGTTTTTT. This gives the protein CASSPQGVLGGGELFF.